These T cell receptor beta chains were read from a single sample in a study of glioma-infiltrating T cells after dendritic cell vaccination. Sequencing was performed with immunoSEQ multiplex PCR; in TCRdb, only in-frame clones are kept and a portion is missing. The sample records roughly 85,000 clones, roughly 85% being singletons. The sequencing used blood, collected after dendritic cell vaccination. These receptors all come from a human donor with glioblastoma. CDR3s include the opening cysteine and the closing phenylalanine or tryptophan. The D gene is left open where the match is weak. The size field is filled for only some rows; it gives once, few, many or a size class.

j_call clone_size d_call v_call cdr3_aa cdr3_nt
TRBJ2-1 - TRBD2 TRBV19 CASRDSGMREGLSEQFF TGTGCCAGTAGAGACTCGGGGATGCGGGAGGGGCTGTCTGAGCAGTTCTTC
TRBJ1-5 medium-sized TRBD1 TRBV30 CAWSADRYSNQPQHF TGTGCCTGGAGTGCGGACAGGTATAGCAATCAGCCCCAGCATTTT
TRBJ2-3 - - TRBV11-1 CASSQGSLDTQYF TGTGCCAGCAGCCAGGGAAGCTTGGATACGCAGTATTTT
TRBJ1-1 - TRBD1 TRBV6-5 CASSPDRGMNTEAFF TGTGCCAGCAGCCCGGACAGGGGGATGAACACTGAAGCTTTCTTT
TRBJ2-7 - TRBD2 TRBV6-4 CASSDSRTSGRRGEQYF TGTGCCAGCAGTGACTCCAGGACTAGCGGGAGGAGGGGCGAGCAGTACTTC
TRBJ1-1 - - TRBV7-7 CASSLSTQAEAFF TGTGCCAGCAGCTTATCCACCCAGGCTGAAGCTTTCTTT
TRBJ2-7 - - TRBV7-9 CASSRSEEQYF TGTGCCAGCTCCCGCAGTGAAGAGCAGTACTTC
TRBJ1-2 - - TRBV18 CASSPRTVIPNNYGYTF TGTGCCAGCTCACCACGCACAGTGATCCCCAATAACTATGGCTACACCTTC
TRBJ2-1 - TRBD2 TRBV7-3 CASSFRLAGGPNNEQFF TGTGCCAGCAGCTTCAGACTAGCGGGGGGGCCTAACAATGAGCAGTTCTTC
TRBJ2-7 - TRBD1 TRBV5-4 CASSLVTGGGSSYEQYF TGTGCCAGCAGCTTGGTTACAGGGGGCGGGAGCTCCTACGAGCAGTACTTC
TRBJ1-5 - - TRBV5-8 CASSSPGRGGRDQPQHF TGTGCCAGCAGCAGCCCAGGTCGAGGGGGTAGGGATCAGCCCCAGCATTTT
TRBJ2-1 - - TRBV5-4 CASSLPTRGGLHEQFF TGTGCCAGCAGCCTTCCTACAAGAGGAGGTCTCCATGAGCAGTTCTTC
TRBJ2-2 few - TRBV28 CASSIPRVVGELFF TGTGCCAGCAGTATCCCCAGGGTTGTCGGGGAGCTGTTTTTT
TRBJ2-5 - - TRBV7-2 CASSIAYQREETQYF TGTGCCAGCAGTATAGCTTATCAGCGCGAAGAGACCCAGTACTTC
TRBJ1-4 - - TRBV2 CASSEKSREDEKLFF TGTGCCAGCAGCGAAAAGTCCAGGGAAGACGAAAAACTGTTTTTT
TRBJ1-1 - TRBD1 TRBV5-1 CASSFQGASTEAFF TGCGCCAGCAGCTTCCAGGGGGCAAGTACTGAAGCTTTCTTT
TRBJ2-3 - - TRBV27 CASSRIAAKGTDTQYF TGTGCCAGCAGTCGAATAGCGGCTAAAGGCACAGATACGCAGTATTTT
TRBJ2-3 - - TRBV19 CASSQTASTDTQYF TGTGCCAGTAGTCAGACAGCTAGCACAGATACGCAGTATTTT
TRBJ2-7 - TRBD2 TRBV2 CASSGQGLAYEQYF TGTGCCAGCTCCGGACAGGGACTAGCGTACGAGCAGTACTTC
TRBJ1-2 - TRBD1 TRBV6-5 CASRRKAGGGGYTF TGTGCCAGCAGACGCAAGGCAGGGGGCGGGGGCTACACCTTC
TRBJ2-1 - TRBD2 TRBV6-4 CASSTTSGGADEQFF TGTGCCAGCAGTACGACTAGCGGGGGGGCGGATGAGCAGTTCTTC
TRBJ2-3 - TRBD2 TRBV7-2 CASSLDSGGTGYF TGTGCCAGCAGCTTAGATAGCGGGGGAACCGGCTATTTT
TRBJ2-1 - - TRBV9 CASSVQRGGGFPYNEQFF TGTGCCAGCAGCGTCCAGAGAGGGGGGGGCTTCCCCTACAATGAGCAGTTCTTC
TRBJ2-3 - - TRBV7-9 CASKWGEYTDTQYF TGTGCCAGCAAATGGGGGGAGTACACAGATACGCAGTATTTT
TRBJ1-4 - TRBD1 TRBV5-1 CASSPDPGQKEKLFF TGCGCCAGCAGCCCGGATCCGGGACAGAAAGAAAAACTGTTTTTT
TRBJ2-1 once TRBD1 TRBV6-1 CASSYGQGRGNEQFF TGTGCCAGCAGCTACGGACAGGGAAGAGGCAATGAGCAGTTCTTC
TRBJ1-4 - TRBD1 TRBV25-1 CASSNPGQTNEKLFF TGTGCCAGCAGTAATCCGGGACAGACTAATGAAAAACTGTTTTTT
TRBJ2-1 - - TRBV14 CASSPGTTYNEQFF TGTGCCAGCAGCCCGGGTACCACCTACAATGAGCAGTTCTTC